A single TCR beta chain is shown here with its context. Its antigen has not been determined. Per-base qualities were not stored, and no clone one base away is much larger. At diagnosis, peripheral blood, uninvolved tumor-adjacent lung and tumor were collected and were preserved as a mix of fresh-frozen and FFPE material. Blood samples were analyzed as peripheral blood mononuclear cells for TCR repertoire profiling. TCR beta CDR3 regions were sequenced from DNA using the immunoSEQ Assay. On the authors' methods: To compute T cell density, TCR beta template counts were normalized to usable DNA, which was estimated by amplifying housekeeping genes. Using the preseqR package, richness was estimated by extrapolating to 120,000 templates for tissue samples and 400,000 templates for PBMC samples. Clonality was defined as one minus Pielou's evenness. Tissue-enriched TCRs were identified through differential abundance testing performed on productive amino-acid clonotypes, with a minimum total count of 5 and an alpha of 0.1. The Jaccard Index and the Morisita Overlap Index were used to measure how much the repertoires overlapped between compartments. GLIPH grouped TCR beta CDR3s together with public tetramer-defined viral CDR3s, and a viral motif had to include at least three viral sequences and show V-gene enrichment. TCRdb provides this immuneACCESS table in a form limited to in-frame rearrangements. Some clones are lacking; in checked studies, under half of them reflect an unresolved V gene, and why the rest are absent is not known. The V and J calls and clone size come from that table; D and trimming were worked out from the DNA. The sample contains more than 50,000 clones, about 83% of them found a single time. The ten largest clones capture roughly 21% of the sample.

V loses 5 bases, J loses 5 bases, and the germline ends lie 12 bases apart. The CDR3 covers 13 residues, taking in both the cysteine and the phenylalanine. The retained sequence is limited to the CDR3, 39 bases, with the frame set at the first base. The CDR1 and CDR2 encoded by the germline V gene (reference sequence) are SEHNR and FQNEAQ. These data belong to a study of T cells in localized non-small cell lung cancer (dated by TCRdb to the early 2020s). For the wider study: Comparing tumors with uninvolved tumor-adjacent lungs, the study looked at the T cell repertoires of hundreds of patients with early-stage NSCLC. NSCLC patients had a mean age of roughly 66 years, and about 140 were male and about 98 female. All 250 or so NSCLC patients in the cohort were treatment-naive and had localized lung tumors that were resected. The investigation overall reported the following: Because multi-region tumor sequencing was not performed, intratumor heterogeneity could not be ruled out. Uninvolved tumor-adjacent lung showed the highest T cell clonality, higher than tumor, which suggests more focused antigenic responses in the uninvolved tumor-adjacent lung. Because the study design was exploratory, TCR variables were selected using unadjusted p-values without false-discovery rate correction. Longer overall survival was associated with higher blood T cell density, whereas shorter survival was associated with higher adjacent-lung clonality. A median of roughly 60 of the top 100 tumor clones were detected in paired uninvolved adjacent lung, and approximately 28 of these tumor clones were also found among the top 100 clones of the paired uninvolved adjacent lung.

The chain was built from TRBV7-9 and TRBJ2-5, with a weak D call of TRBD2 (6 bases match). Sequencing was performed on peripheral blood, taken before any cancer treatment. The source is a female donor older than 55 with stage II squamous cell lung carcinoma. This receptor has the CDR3 CASSNGGTETQYF. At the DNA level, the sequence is TGTGCCAGCAGCAACGGGGGAACGGAGACCCAGTACTTC. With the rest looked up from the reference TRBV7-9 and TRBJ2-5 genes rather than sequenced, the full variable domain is DTGVSQNPRHKITKRGQNVTFRCDPISEHNRLYWYRQTLGQGPEFLTYFQNEAQLEKSRLLSDRFSAERPKGSFSTLEIQRTEQGDSAMYLCASSNGGTETQYFGPGTRLLVL.